These 5 T cell receptor beta chains were all obtained from the same sample, sequenced in a study of T cells in Graves' hyperthyroidism and ophthalmopathy. TCR beta CDR3 regions were amplified from RNA. The primer set for the first-round RT-PCR of the TCR CDR3 was HTBI. TCRdb re-analysed the multiplex PCR reads in MiXCR, keeping a single row per CDR3 protein. This sample has around 690,000 distinct CDR3 sequences, with 15% to 20% found just once. Sample: blood. The receptors were sampled from a man aged 50-59 years with Graves' hyperthyroidism.

This clonotype was counted many times. V usage is TRBV20-1 and J usage is TRBJ2-7; TRBD2 matches at 9 bases. The CDR3 has 13 amino acids. The germline CDR1 and CDR2 sequences are DFQATT and SNEGSKA (reference sequence). The J segment lost 4 bases and the V segment lost 3 bases, leaving 4 bases of the junction unmatched. The CDR3 is CSASWAGGYEQYF. As DNA, the CDR3 is TGCAGTGCTAGTTGGGCGGGAGGGTACGAGCAGTACTTC.

The gene calls are TRBV29-1 and TRBJ2-3; no definite D call. V was shortened by 4 bases and J by 2 bases, with 4 bases between the two germline ends. The CDR3 length is 11 residues. Germline CDR1 and CDR2: SQVTM and ANQGSEA. This CDR3 is CSVGFTDTQYF. The DNA of the CDR3 is TGCAGCGTTGGGTTCACAGATACGCAGTATTTT.

The CDR3 here is CAWSWEYEQYF. Here the CDR3 DNA reads TGTGCCTGGAGTTGGGAGTACGAGCAGTACTTC. J is TRBJ2-7 and V is TRBV30; TRBD2 is a possible D gene (5 bases). The CDR3 sequence is 11 residues long. Trimming pared 2 bases from V and 4 bases from J, leaving 6 bases between. Germline V lookup: CDR1 GTSNPN, CDR2 SVGIG (reference sequence).

This clonotype was picked up many times. The chain is built from TRBV2 and TRBJ1-5; unclear D gene. This CDR3 comprises 13 residues. Germline CDR1 SNHLY, CDR2 FYNNEI. The germline V and J ends were trimmed by 10 bases and 1 base, with 11 bases remaining between them. The CDR3 region has the DNA TGTGCCACGGAGAAATTGAGCAATCAGCCCCAGCATTTT. It codes for CATEKLSNQPQHF.

This clonotype was picked up many times. CDR3 nucleotide sequence: TGTGCCAGCAGTTCCGGGACTAGCGGCCGAGAGACCCAGTACTTC. Its protein product is CASSSGTSGRETQYF. The J gene is TRBJ2-5, the V gene TRBV6-1, with 11 bases that match TRBD2. The CDR3 loop spans 15 amino acids. Germline CDR1 reads MNHNS; CDR2 reads SASEGT. The junction had 6 bases not matched to a gene; V was cut back by 5 bases and J by 4 bases.